This is a list of T cell receptor beta chains from one sample in a study of T cells in Graves' hyperthyroidism and ophthalmopathy. One entry per CDR3 protein, called by TCRdb with MiXCR from the multiplex PCR reads. The sample has fewer than 350,000 distinct CDR3 sequences; roughly 15% are singletons. Material for sequencing was blood. Every receptor here comes from a woman aged 45-59 years with Graves' hyperthyroidism that later progressed to Graves' ophthalmopathy. Each CDR3 is given with its conserved first and last residue. D genes are given only for firm matches. The size entry is marked missing in some rows and otherwise reads once, few, many or a size class.

>few|TRBD2|TRBJ2-3|TRBV5-8
TGTGCCAGCAGCCCTCCAGGGGGGAGCGGGAGGACAGATACGCAGTATTTT
CASSPPGGSGRTDTQYF
>.|.|TRBJ2-3|TRBV20-1
TGCAGTGCCTCCACCAGGGCGCTGGGAGATACGCAGTATTTT
CSASTRALGDTQYF
>many|.|TRBJ2-2|TRBV30
TGTGCCTGGAGTGTAAGGCGGCTAGCGTACACCGGGGAGCTGTTTTTT
CAWSVRRLAYTGELFF
>many|.|TRBJ1-6|TRBV20-1
TGCAGTGCTAGAGACCTCGGGACCCACCGACGCCTTAATTCACCCCTCCACTTT
CSARDLGTHRRLNSPLHF
>many|.|TRBJ2-7|TRBV5-6
TGTGCCAGCAGCTCCGTGGGCTACGAGCAGTACTTC
CASSSVGYEQYF
>few|TRBD2|TRBJ2-1|TRBV24-1
TGTGCCACCAGTGATTTGCGGCGGGAGGGCTACAATGAGCAGTTCTTC
CATSDLRREGYNEQFF
>many|.|TRBJ1-4|TRBV18
TGTGCCAGCTCACCTTCCCGAGGCTCTAATGAAAAACTGTTTTTT
CASSPSRGSNEKLFF
>many|.|TRBJ2-3|TRBV6-1
TGTGCCAGCAGCAGCAGGGGCACAGATACGCAGTATTTT
CASSSRGTDTQYF
>many|.|TRBJ2-1|TRBV5-1
TGCGCCAGCAGCCCAACGGAGGATTATTGGCACAATGAGCAGTTCTTC
CASSPTEDYWHNEQFF
>few|.|TRBJ2-7|TRBV3-1
TGTGCCAGCAGCCAACGGAAGGTCGCCTACGAGCAGTACTTC
CASSQRKVAYEQYF
>many|.|TRBJ1-1|TRBV20-1
TGCAGTGCGTCCCCCGGGGCTGGGGACACTGAAGCTTTCTTT
CSASPGAGDTEAFF
>many|.|TRBJ2-1|TRBV20-1
TGCAGTGCCATCCTGACGGGCAATGAGCAGTTCTTC
CSAILTGNEQFF
>many|.|TRBJ1-2|TRBV6-1
TGTGCCAGCAGTGAAAACCCAGCCCTCTATGGCTACACCTTC
CASSENPALYGYTF
>many|TRBD1|TRBJ2-1|TRBV6-1
TGTGCCAGCAGTGACAGGGGGATGGATGAGCAGTTCTTC
CASSDRGMDEQFF
>.|TRBD1|TRBJ2-5|TRBV20-1
TGCAGTGGCCTCAGGGGGCCGGGAGAGACCCAGTACTTC
CSGLRGPGETQYF
>many|.|TRBJ1-5|TRBV6-1
TGTGCCAGCAGTTGGGGGGTAGAGCAGCCCCAGCATTTT
CASSWGVEQPQHF
>.|.|TRBJ2-3|TRBV13
TGTGCCAGCAGCCCGCGAGTAGTACGTTCTAAAGATACGCAGTATTTT
CASSPRVVRSKDTQYF
>many|TRBD2|TRBJ2-7|TRBV29-1
TGCAGCGCGTCGGGACTAGTCACCTACGAGCAGTACTTC
CSASGLVTYEQYF
>.|.|TRBJ1-1|TRBV19
TGTGCCAGTAGTACTTACATAGACACTGAAGCTTTCTTT
CASSTYIDTEAFF
>few|.|TRBJ1-1|TRBV20-1
TGCAGTGCCCGAAGGGTTAGACGAGGTGAAGCTTTCTTT
CSARRVRRGEAFF
>many|.|TRBJ1-1|TRBV13
TGTGCCAGCAGCTTAGGCCAGGGGAGGACTGAAGCTTTCTTT
CASSLGQGRTEAFF
>many|.|TRBJ2-1|TRBV20-1
TGCAGTGCTAGCCCCCGGGCCGTCTACAATGAGCAGTTCTTC
CSASPRAVYNEQFF
>once|TRBD1|TRBJ1-3|TRBV5-1
TGCGCCAGCGCTTCGGGGACAGGGCCTGGAAACACCATATATTTT
CASASGTGPGNTIYF
>many|.|TRBJ1-1|TRBV6-1
TGTGCCAGCAGTGACTGGGGACTAATGAACACTGAAGCTTTCTTT
CASSDWGLMNTEAFF
>few|TRBD1|TRBJ2-7|TRBV3-1
TGTGCCAGCAGCCCGACGCGGACAGGGTCGGTTCACGAGCAGTACTTC
CASSPTRTGSVHEQYF
>many|TRBD2|TRBJ2-7|TRBV6-1
TGTGCCAGCAGTTACCCGACAGCGGGGCGCTCCTACGAGCAGTACTTC
CASSYPTAGRSYEQYF
>many|.|TRBJ1-1|TRBV3-1
TGTGCCAGCAGCCAAGGGTACGGTTCGACTGAAGCTTTCTTT
CASSQGYGSTEAFF
>many|.|TRBJ2-7|TRBV12-3/TRBV12-4
TGTGCCAGCACCCCGAGGACTTACGATACGAAGCAGTACTTC
CASTPRTYDTKQYF
>many|.|TRBJ2-7|TRBV2
TGTGCCAGCAGCCTCGGTACCTCCGAGCAGTACTTC
CASSLGTSEQYF